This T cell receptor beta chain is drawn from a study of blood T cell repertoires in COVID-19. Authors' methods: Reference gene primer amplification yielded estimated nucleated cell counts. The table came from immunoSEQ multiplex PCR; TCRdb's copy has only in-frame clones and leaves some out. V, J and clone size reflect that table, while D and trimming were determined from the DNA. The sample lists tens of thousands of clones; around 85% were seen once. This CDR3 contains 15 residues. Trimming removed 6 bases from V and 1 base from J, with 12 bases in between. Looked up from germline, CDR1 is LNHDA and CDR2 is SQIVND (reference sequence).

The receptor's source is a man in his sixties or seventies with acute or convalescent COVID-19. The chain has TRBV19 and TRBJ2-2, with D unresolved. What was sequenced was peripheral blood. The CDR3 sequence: CASSYLPGNTGELFF. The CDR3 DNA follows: TGTGCCAGTAGCTACCTTCCAGGGAACACCGGGGAGCTGTTTTTT.